This is a list of T cell receptor beta chains from one sample in a study of T cell responses to AZD1222 COVID-19 vaccine. The assay was immunoSEQ multiplex PCR, and TCRdb's table has in-frame clones only and misses some. The repertoire consists of approximately 99,000 clones, with roughly nine tenths occurring once and the leading ten covering 2.9%. The sequencing here drew on peripheral blood, taken on day 0 of AZD1222 vaccination. The receptors derive from an adult in good health. Both conserved end residues are part of each CDR3. D genes are given only for firm matches. Not every row has a clone size; where given, it reads once, few, many or a size class.

DNA,CDR3,size,J,V,D
TGTGCCAGCAGCGTACAGAGCAAAAATTCACCCCTCCACTTT,CASSVQSKNSPLHF,-,TRBJ1-6,TRBV7-9,-
TGTGCCAGCAGCTTAGATCGTCCGGGGGAAAAACTGTTTTTT,CASSLDRPGEKLFF,-,TRBJ1-4,TRBV11-3,-
TGTGCCAGCAGCCTTGGACTCGATCCATTCTACGAGCAGTACTTC,CASSLGLDPFYEQYF,-,TRBJ2-7,TRBV3-1/TRBV3-2,-
TGTGCCAGCAGCTTATACAGCGGGGGAAGGACAGATACGCAGTATTTT,CASSLYSGGRTDTQYF,-,TRBJ2-3,TRBV13,TRBD2
TGTGCCACCTCGTCCCCGGGACAGGGGGCGAGTGAGGATACGCAGTATTTT,CATSSPGQGASEDTQYF,-,TRBJ2-3,TRBV24-1,TRBD1
TGTGCCAGCAGCTTGGACCCTAGCGGGGCCTACAATGAGCAGTTCTTC,CASSLDPSGAYNEQFF,-,TRBJ2-1,TRBV5-8,TRBD2
TGTGCCAGCAGCTTAGCAGGGGGCTCCTATAATTCACCCCTCCACTTT,CASSLAGGSYNSPLHF,-,TRBJ1-6,TRBV5-6,TRBD1
TGTGCCACTAAGGGAAGTGTAGAAGGTTCACCCCTCCACTTT,CATKGSVEGSPLHF,-,TRBJ1-6,TRBV27,-
TGTGCCAGCAGTCCGCAGGGGACTCTGAGGGAAAAACTGTTTTTT,CASSPQGTLREKLFF,-,TRBJ1-4,TRBV6-5,-
TGTGCCAGCAGCCCACCCCGGGTCAAAAATGAGCAGTTCTTC,CASSPPRVKNEQFF,-,TRBJ2-1,TRBV11-3,-
TGTGCCACCAGTGATTTGGCTAGCGGAAGCCAAGAGACCCAGTACTTC,CATSDLASGSQETQYF,-,TRBJ2-5,TRBV24-1,TRBD2
TGTGCCAGCAGCCAACACGGTGATGAGCAGTTCTTC,CASSQHGDEQFF,-,TRBJ2-1,TRBV3-1/TRBV3-2,-
TGTGCCAGCAGCTTCCTTAGACAGGGGGGCACTGAAGCTTTCTTT,CASSFLRQGGTEAFF,once,TRBJ1-1,TRBV7-2,TRBD1
TGTGCCAGTAGTATACAGAGGAACACTGAAGCTTTCTTT,CASSIQRNTEAFF,-,TRBJ1-1,TRBV19,-
TGTGCCAGCACAAACGGGAAGAGCACAGATACGCAGTATTTT,CASTNGKSTDTQYF,-,TRBJ2-3,TRBV5-1,-
TGTGCCATCAGTGAGGGACAGAGCTATGGCTACACCTTC,CAISEGQSYGYTF,-,TRBJ1-2,TRBV10-3,-
TGTGCCAGCTCACCACGGCCTACAGGGGCAGGCACCGGGGAGCTGTTTTTT,CASSPRPTGAGTGELFF,-,TRBJ2-2,TRBV18,TRBD1
TGTGCCAGCAGCCAAGGGACGGACATCTATGGCTACACCTTC,CASSQGTDIYGYTF,-,TRBJ1-2,TRBV7-2,-
TGTGCCAGCAGTTACTCGGGGACGGGTCAGCCCCAGCATTTT,CASSYSGTGQPQHF,-,TRBJ1-5,TRBV6-5,-
TGTGCCAGTAGTATAGCTTCTCAGGGATTTCAGCCCCAGCATTTT,CASSIASQGFQPQHF,-,TRBJ1-5,TRBV19,-
TGTGCCAGCTCACCACAACCGGGTCGTACTGAAGCTTTCTTT,CASSPQPGRTEAFF,-,TRBJ1-1,TRBV18,-
TGCGCCAGCAGCCAAGATGCAGGGGTGAATCAGCCCCAGCATTTT,CASSQDAGVNQPQHF,-,TRBJ1-5,TRBV4-3,-
TGTGCCAGCAGCGCGGACAGGAGTAGATTC,CASSADRSRF,-,TRBJ1-2,TRBV7-9,TRBD1
TGTGCCAGCAGCTTGATCGCGTCCTACAATGAGCAGTTCTTC,CASSLIASYNEQFF,-,TRBJ2-1,TRBV5-5,-
TGTGCCAGCAGTTACGACCATATTCGGTCTAATGAAAAACTGTTTTTT,CASSYDHIRSNEKLFF,-,TRBJ1-4,TRBV6-7,-
TGTGCCAGCAGTGCGGGACTAGCGGGGACCCAAGAGACCCAGTACTTC,CASSAGLAGTQETQYF,-,TRBJ2-5,TRBV6-2/TRBV6-3,TRBD2
TGTGCCAGCAGCGTCCCCGGTCCTAACTATGGCTACACCTTC,CASSVPGPNYGYTF,-,TRBJ1-2,TRBV25-1,-
TGCGCCAGCAGCCAAGCCGCTCGAAATGAGCAGTTCTTC,CASSQAARNEQFF,-,TRBJ2-1,TRBV4-1,-
TGTGCCAGTAAATCCGGGTGGGCTGAAAAACTGTTTTTT,CASKSGWAEKLFF,-,TRBJ1-4,TRBV19,-
TGTGCCAGCAGCTTAACTCCCGGGTCCCAGTTTAGGGAGCAGTACTTC,CASSLTPGSQFREQYF,-,TRBJ2-7,TRBV7-2,-
TGTGCCAGCATCCTCAGCGGTCGCCATCGAGGCGCTGAAGCTTTCTTT,CASILSGRHRGAEAFF,-,TRBJ1-1,TRBV5-8,-
TGTGCCAGCAGTGAAGGAGTCGGGCGCCCCGCTGAAGCTTTCTTT,CASSEGVGRPAEAFF,-,TRBJ1-1,TRBV6-1,-
TGCGCCAGCAGCCAAACTGGGGGGCTGGGTTCACCCCTCCACTTT,CASSQTGGLGSPLHF,few,TRBJ1-6,TRBV4-3,-
TGTGCCAGCAGCACAGGACAGGGGGATAATTCACCCCTCCACTTT,CASSTGQGDNSPLHF,-,TRBJ1-6,TRBV5-8,TRBD1
TGTGCCAGCGGGGCGAACACTGAAGCTTTCTTT,CASGANTEAFF,-,TRBJ1-1,TRBV12-3/TRBV12-4,-
TGTGCCAGCAGATTGATACTTTCACCCCTCCACTTT,CASRLILSPLHF,-,TRBJ1-6,TRBV6-5,-
TGTGCCAGCAGACTTGGCAGGGGAACCAAAAACATTCAGTACTTC,CASRLGRGTKNIQYF,few,TRBJ2-4,TRBV3-1/TRBV3-2,-
TGTGCCAGCAAAAACTCCGGGACAGGGGTTTATGGCTACACCTTC,CASKNSGTGVYGYTF,-,TRBJ1-2,TRBV19,TRBD1
TGTGCCAGCATCGAGGGGGGCGGGCCGTCCTACGAGCAGTACTTC,CASIEGGGPSYEQYF,-,TRBJ2-7,TRBV6-6,-
TGTGCCAGCAGCCAAGATCCCCCAGCGGGAGAGGAGACGAATGAGCAGTTCTTC,CASSQDPPAGEETNEQFF,-,TRBJ2-1,TRBV3-1/TRBV3-2,TRBD2
TGTGCCAGCATCCGGGGACAGGGGTTTTCCGAGCAGTACTTC,CASIRGQGFSEQYF,-,TRBJ2-7,TRBV5-6,TRBD1
TGTGCCAGCAGCCCAAGACAGTCCTACGAGCAGTACTTC,CASSPRQSYEQYF,-,TRBJ2-7,TRBV7-6,-
TGTGCCAGCAGCCCATCTAGCGGGGGGGCGGTCGAGCAGTACTTC,CASSPSSGGAVEQYF,-,TRBJ2-7,TRBV27,TRBD2
TGTGCCAGCAGCTTGACGGGACAGGGAGCCAGGGGAAACACCATATATTTT,CASSLTGQGARGNTIYF,-,TRBJ1-3,TRBV7-3,TRBD1
TGTGCCAGCAGCTCCCAGGGAAAAGTAGCGGGAACGTGGGAGACCCAGTACTTC,CASSSQGKVAGTWETQYF,-,TRBJ2-5,TRBV5-1,TRBD2
TGTGCCAGCTTCTATTCCCGGGCTAGCGGGAGAGGGGGCAATGAGCAGTTCTTC,CASFYSRASGRGGNEQFF,-,TRBJ2-1,TRBV5-1,TRBD2
TGTGCCAGCAGTTTTAACAGCCTCAGCTCTGGGGCCAACGTCCTGACTTTC,CASSFNSLSSGANVLTF,-,TRBJ2-6,TRBV27,-
TGTGCCAGCAGTAACCTAGCGGGGGCCTCCTACGAGCAGTACTTC,CASSNLAGASYEQYF,-,TRBJ2-7,TRBV7-2,TRBD2
TGCAGCGTTAAAGCCAGGAACTCCTACAATGAGCAGTTCTTC,CSVKARNSYNEQFF,-,TRBJ2-1,TRBV29-1,-
TGTGCCAGCAGCTTAGGAGGGCCCCGGAACACTGAAGCTTTCTTT,CASSLGGPRNTEAFF,-,TRBJ1-1,TRBV13,-
TGTGCCAGCAGTGAACATGAGGGGGGCTCCCTTTCACCCCTCCACTTT,CASSEHEGGSLSPLHF,-,TRBJ1-6,TRBV2,-
TGTGCCAGCAGCCCAACCACGGGACTAGCGGGAGTAGAGACCCAGTACTTC,CASSPTTGLAGVETQYF,-,TRBJ2-5,TRBV5-1,TRBD2
TGTGCTAGTGGCCGGCATCTTGGGAACACTGAAGCTTTCTTT,CASGRHLGNTEAFF,-,TRBJ1-1,TRBV12-5,-
TGCGCCAGCATCCAGGGTTACGAGCAGTACTTC,CASIQGYEQYF,-,TRBJ2-7,TRBV10-2,-